The sequence of this T cell receptor beta chain was determined in a study of blood T cell repertoires in COVID-19. The wider study: Samples taken during acute and convalescent COVID-19 were collected in the United States, Italy and Spain. Sample material is recorded as cDNA or gDNA derived from T cells, B-cell-depleted T cells, or PBMCs.

Sequencing used immunoSEQ multiplex PCR; TCRdb keeps in-frame clones, though not all of them. In the table there are 350,000 to 450,000 clones, 75% to 90% of which are singletons. Trimming cost V 4 bases and J 6 bases; bases outside gene matches: 5. The CDR3 has 13 residues. CDR1 and CDR2 (germline): MNHNY, SVGAGI (reference sequence). This clone came up once. The J gene is TRBJ1-2, the V gene TRBV6-6, with 7 bases identical to TRBD1. Sequenced input: peripheral blood. This clonotype was obtained from a woman aged 18-35 years with acute or convalescent COVID-19. Here the CDR3 DNA reads TGTGCCAGCAGTTTAGACAGGGCCGATGGCTACACCTTC. Its protein product is CASSLDRADGYTF.